The sequence of this T cell receptor (beta chain) was determined in a study of Graves' ophthalmopathy and Graves' hyperthyroidism. The table lists this clonotype with many counts. Using RNA transcripts, the TCR beta CDR3 regions were amplified. HTBI primers served in a first-round RT-PCR, which a second-round multiplex PCR followed. Via MiXCR, TCRdb re-called the multiplex PCR reads, giving one row per CDR3 protein. The repertoire holds under 350,000 distinct CDR3 sequences, roughly a sixth seen once, with around 12% in the top ten. Germline CDR1 reads MNHNY; CDR2 reads SVGAGI (reference sequence). The V end lost 5 bases, the J end lost 6 bases, and 34 bases lay between the germline ends. The CDR3 is made up of 21 amino acids.

The V gene is TRBV6-6, the J gene TRBJ2-2; D might be TRBD1 or TRBD2, each matching 9 bases. Material for sequencing was peripheral blood. This TCR derives from an adult man with Graves' ophthalmopathy. The CDR3 region is CASSMAGGTGLFGGKAGELFF. CDR3 DNA sequence: TGTGCCAGCAGTATGGCGGGGGGGACAGGGCTCTTTGGGGGCAAGGCCGGGGAGCTGTTTTTT.